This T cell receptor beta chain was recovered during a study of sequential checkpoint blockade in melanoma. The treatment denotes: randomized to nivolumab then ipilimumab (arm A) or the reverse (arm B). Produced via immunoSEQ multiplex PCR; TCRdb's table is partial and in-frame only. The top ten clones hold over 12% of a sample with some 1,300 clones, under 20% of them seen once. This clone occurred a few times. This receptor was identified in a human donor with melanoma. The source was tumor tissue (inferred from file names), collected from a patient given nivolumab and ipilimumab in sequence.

CDR3 bases: TGTGCCAGCAGTGAGGCGGGGGGAAGTACCGGGGAGCTGTTTTTT. As protein: CASSEAGGSTGELFF. The chain is built from TRBV6-8 and TRBJ2-2; TRBD2 matches at 8 bases. Losses at the gene ends were 5 bases for V and 5 bases for J; bases not matched to a gene: 7. Germline lookup yields CDR1 MNHGY and CDR2 SAAAGT. The CDR3 runs to 15 residues.